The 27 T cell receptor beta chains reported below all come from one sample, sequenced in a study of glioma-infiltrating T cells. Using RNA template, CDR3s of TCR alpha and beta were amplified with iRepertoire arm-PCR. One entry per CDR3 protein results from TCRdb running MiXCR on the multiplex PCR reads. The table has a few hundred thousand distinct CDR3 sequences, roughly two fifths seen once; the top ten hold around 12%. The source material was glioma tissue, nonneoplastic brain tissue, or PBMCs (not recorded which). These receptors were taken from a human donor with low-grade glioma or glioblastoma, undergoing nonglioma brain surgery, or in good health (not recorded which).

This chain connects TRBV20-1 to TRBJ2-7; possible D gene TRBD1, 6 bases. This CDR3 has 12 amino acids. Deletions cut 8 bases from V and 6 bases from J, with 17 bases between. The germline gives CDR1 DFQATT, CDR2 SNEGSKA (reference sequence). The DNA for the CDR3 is TGCAGTAGAGTAGGGGGACGGGGCGAGCAGTACTTC. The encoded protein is CSRVGGRGEQYF.

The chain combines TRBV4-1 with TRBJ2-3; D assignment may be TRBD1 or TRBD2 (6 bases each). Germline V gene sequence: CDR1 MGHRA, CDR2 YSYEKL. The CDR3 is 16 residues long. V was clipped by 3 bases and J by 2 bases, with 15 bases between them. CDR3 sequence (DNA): TGCGCCAGCAGCCATTCGAAGGGGGGCTTCACAGATACGCAGTATTTT. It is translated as CASSHSKGGFTDTQYF.

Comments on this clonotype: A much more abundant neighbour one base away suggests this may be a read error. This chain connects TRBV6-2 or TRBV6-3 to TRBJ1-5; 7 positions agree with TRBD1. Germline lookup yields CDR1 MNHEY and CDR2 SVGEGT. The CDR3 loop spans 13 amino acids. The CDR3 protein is CASRTGNNQPRHF. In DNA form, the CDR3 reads TGTGCCAGCAGGACAGGGAATAATCAGCCCCGGCATTTT.

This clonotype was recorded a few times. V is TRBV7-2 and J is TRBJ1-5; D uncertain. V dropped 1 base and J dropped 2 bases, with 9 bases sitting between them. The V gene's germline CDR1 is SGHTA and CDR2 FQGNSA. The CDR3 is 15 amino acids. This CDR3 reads CASSLGGSGNQPQHF. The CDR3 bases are TGTGCCAGCAGCTTAGGGGGAAGCGGCAATCAGCCCCAGCATTTT.

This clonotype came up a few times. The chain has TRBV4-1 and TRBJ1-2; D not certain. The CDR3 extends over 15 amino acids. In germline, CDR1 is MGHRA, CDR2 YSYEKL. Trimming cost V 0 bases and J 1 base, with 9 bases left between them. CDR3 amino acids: CASSQEVKHNYGYTF. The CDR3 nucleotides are TGCGCCAGCAGCCAAGAAGTCAAGCATAACTATGGCTACACCTTC.

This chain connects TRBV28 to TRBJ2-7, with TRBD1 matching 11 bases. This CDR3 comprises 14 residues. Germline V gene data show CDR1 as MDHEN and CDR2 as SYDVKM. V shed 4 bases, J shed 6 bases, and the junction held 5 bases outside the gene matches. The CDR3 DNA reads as TGTGCCAGCAGTTACAACGGGACAGGGGGCGAGCAGTACTTC. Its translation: CASSYNGTGGEQYF.

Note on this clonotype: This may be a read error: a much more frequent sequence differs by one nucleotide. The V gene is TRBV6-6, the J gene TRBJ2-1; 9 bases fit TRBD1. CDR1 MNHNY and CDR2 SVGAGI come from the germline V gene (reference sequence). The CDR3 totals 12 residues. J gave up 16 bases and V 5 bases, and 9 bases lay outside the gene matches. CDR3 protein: CASSENRGLEFF. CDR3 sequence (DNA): TGTGCCAGCAGTGAGAACAGGGGGCTTGAATTCTTC.

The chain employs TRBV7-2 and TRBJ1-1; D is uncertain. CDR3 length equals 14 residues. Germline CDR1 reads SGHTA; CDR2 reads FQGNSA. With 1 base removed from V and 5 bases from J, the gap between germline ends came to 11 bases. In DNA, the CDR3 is TGTGCCAGCAGCTTAGGGCCGGGTGGGACTGAAGCTTTCTTT. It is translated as CASSLGPGGTEAFF. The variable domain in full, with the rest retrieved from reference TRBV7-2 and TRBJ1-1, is GAGVSQSPSNKVTEKGKDVELRCDPISGHTALYWYRQSLGQGLEFLIYFQGNSAPDKSGLPSDRFSAERTGGSVSTLTIQRTQQEDSAVYLCASSLGPGGTEAFFGQGTRLTVV.

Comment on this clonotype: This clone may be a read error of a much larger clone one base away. CDR3 in amino acids: CASSLTGTINEKFF. The CDR3, as DNA: TGTGCCAGCAGCTTAACGGGTACCATCAATGAGAAGTTCTTC. This chain connects TRBV7-2 to TRBJ2-1; D remains unclear. Germline V CDR1 and CDR2: SGHTA, FQGNSA. The CDR3 length is 14 residues. Together with reference TRBV7-2 and TRBJ2-1, the CDR3 gives the full variable domain: GAGVSQSPSNKVTEKGKDVELRCDPISGHTALYWYRQSLGQGLEFLIYFQGNSAPDKSGLPSDRFSAERTGGSVSTLTIQRTQQEDSAVYLCASSLTGTINEKFFGPGTRLTVL.

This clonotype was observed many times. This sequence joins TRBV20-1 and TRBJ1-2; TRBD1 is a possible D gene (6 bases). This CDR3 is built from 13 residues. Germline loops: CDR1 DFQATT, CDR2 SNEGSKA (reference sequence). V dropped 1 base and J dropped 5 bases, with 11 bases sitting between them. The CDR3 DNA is TGCAGTGCTAGAGCAGGGGTCGAGTATGGCTACACCTTC. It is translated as CSARAGVEYGYTF.

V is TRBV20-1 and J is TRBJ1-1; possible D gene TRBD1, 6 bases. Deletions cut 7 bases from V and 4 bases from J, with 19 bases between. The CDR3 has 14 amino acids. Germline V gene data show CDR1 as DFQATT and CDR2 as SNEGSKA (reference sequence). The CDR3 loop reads CSVPRDTGLTEAFF. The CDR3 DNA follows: TGCAGTGTCCCCCGGGACACGGGCCTCACTGAAGCTTTCTTT.

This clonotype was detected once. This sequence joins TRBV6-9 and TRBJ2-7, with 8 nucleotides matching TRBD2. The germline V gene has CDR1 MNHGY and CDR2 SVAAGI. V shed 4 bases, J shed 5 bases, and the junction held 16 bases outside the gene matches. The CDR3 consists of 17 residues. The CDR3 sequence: CASSLMPPAGVSHEQYF. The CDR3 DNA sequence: TGTGCCAGCAGTTTAATGCCCCCAGCGGGAGTTTCTCACGAGCAGTACTTC.

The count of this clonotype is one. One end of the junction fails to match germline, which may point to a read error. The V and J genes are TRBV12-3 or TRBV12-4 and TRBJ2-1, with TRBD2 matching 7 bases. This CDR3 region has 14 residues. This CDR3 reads CAISLGTIRNEQFF. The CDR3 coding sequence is TGTGCCATCAGTCTCGGGACTATCCGGAATGAGCAGTTCTTC.

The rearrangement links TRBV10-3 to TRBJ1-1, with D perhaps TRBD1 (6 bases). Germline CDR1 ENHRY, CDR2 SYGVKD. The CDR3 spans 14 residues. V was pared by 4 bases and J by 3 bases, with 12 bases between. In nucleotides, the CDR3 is TGTGCCATCAGTGCGCAGGGGCCCGACACTGAAGCTTTCTTT. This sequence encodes CAISAQGPDTEAFF.

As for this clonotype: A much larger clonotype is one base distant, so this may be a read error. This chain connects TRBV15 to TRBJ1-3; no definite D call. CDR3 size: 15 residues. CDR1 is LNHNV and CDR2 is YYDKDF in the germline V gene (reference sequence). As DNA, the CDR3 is TGTGCCCCCAGCAGAGGCCGGGGATTGGGAAACACCATATATTTT. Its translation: CAPSRGRGLGNTIYF.

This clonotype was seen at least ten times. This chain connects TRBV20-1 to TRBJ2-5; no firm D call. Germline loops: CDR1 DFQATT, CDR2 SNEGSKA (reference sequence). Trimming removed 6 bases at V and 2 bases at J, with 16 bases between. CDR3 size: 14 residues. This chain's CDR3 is CSADSPDEQETQYF. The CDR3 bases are TGCAGTGCCGATTCTCCGGACGAGCAAGAGACCCAGTACTTC.

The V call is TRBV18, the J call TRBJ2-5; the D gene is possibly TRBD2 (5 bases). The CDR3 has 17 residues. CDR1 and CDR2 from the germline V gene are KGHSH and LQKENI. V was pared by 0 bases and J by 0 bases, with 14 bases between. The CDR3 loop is CASSPPSGNPYQETQYF. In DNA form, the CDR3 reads TGTGCCAGCTCACCACCGTCGGGGAACCCGTACCAAGAGACCCAGTACTTC.

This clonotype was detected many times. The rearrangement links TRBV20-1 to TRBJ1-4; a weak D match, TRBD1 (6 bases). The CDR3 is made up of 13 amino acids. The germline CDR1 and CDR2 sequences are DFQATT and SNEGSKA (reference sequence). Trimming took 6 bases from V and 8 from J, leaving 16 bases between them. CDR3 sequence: CSAPDRSGEKLFF. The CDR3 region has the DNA TGCAGTGCGCCCGACAGGTCGGGCGAAAAACTGTTTTTT.

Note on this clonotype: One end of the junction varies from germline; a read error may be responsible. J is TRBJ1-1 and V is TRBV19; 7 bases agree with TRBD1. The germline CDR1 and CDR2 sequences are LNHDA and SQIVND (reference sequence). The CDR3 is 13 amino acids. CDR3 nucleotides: TGTGCCAGTAGCCGACAGGGAAACTGGGAAGCTTCCTTT. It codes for CASSRQGNWEASF. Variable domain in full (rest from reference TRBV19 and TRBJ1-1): DGGITQSPKYLFRKEGQNVTLSCEQNLNHDAMYWYRQDPGQGLRLIYYSQIVNDFQKGDIAEGYSVSREKKESFPLTVTSAQKNPTAFYLCASSRQGNWEASFGQGTRLTVV.

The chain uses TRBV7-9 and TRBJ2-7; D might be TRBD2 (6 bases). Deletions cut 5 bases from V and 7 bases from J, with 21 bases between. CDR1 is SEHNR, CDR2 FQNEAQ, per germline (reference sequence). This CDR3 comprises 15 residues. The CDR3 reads CASSIRDSDEHEQYF. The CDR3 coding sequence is TGTGCCAGCAGCATCCGGGACTCCGATGAGCATGAGCAGTACTTC.

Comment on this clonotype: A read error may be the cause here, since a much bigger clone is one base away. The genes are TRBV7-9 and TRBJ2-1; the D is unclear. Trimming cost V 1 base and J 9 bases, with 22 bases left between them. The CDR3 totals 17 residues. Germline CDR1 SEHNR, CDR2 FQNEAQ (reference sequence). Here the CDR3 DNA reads TGTGCCAGCAGCTTAGAGCATAGTGGGCGCAACAACGGTGAGCAGTTCTTC. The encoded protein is CASSLEHSGRNNGEQFF.

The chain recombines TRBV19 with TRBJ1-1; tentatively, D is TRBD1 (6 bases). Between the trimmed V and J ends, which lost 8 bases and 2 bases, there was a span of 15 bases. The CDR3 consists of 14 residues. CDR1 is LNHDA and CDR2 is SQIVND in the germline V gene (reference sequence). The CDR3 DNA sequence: TGTGCCAGTCGCCAAGGACAGACCAACACTGAAGCTTTCTTT. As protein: CASRQGQTNTEAFF.

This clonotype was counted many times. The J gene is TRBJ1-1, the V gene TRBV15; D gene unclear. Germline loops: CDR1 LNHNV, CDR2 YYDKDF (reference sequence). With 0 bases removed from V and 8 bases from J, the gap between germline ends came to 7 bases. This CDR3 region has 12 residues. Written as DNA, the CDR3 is TGTGCCACCAGCAGAGATACCACCGAAGCTTTCTTT. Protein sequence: CATSRDTTEAFF.

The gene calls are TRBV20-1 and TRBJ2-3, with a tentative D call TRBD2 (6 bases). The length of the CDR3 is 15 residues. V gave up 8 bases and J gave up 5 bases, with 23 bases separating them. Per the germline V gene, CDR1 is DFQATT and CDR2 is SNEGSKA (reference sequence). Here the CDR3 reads CSSVFWSGVKDTQYF. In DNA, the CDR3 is TGCAGTTCCGTCTTTTGGTCGGGAGTTAAAGATACGCAGTATTTT.

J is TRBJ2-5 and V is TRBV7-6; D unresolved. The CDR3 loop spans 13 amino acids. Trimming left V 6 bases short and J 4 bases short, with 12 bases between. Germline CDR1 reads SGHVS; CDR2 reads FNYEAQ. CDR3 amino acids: CASRSGRRETQYF. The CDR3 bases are TGTGCCAGCAGATCCGGTAGGAGAGAGACCCAGTACTTC.

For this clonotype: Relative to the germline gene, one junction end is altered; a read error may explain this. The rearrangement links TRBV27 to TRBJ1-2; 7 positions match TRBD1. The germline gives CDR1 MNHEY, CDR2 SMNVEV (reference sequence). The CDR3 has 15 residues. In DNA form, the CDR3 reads TGTGCCGGCAGTGAATTAGGGGGCGCGAACTATGGCTACACCTTC. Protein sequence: CAGSELGGANYGYTF.

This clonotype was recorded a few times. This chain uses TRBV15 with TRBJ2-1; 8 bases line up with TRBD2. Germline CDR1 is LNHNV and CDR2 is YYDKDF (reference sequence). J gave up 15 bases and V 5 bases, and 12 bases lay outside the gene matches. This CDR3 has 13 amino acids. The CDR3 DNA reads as TGTGCCACCAGCCGGGGCGGGGGGTATGGTCGGTTCTTC. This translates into CATSRGGGYGRFF.